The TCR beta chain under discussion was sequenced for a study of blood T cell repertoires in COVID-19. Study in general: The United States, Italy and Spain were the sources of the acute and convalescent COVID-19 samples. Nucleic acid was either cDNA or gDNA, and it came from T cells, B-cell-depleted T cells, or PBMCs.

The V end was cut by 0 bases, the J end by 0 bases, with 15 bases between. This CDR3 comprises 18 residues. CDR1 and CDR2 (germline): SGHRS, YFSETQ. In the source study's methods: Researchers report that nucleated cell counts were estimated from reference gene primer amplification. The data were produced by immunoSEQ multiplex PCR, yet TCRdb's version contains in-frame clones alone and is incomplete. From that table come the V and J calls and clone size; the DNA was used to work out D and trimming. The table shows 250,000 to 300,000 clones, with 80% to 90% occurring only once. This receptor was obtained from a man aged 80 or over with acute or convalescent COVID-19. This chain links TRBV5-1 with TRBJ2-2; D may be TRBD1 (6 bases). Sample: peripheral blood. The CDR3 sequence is CASSLVQGNIPNTGELFF. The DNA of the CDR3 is TGCGCCAGCAGCTTGGTACAGGGAAATATACCGAACACCGGGGAGCTGTTTTTT.